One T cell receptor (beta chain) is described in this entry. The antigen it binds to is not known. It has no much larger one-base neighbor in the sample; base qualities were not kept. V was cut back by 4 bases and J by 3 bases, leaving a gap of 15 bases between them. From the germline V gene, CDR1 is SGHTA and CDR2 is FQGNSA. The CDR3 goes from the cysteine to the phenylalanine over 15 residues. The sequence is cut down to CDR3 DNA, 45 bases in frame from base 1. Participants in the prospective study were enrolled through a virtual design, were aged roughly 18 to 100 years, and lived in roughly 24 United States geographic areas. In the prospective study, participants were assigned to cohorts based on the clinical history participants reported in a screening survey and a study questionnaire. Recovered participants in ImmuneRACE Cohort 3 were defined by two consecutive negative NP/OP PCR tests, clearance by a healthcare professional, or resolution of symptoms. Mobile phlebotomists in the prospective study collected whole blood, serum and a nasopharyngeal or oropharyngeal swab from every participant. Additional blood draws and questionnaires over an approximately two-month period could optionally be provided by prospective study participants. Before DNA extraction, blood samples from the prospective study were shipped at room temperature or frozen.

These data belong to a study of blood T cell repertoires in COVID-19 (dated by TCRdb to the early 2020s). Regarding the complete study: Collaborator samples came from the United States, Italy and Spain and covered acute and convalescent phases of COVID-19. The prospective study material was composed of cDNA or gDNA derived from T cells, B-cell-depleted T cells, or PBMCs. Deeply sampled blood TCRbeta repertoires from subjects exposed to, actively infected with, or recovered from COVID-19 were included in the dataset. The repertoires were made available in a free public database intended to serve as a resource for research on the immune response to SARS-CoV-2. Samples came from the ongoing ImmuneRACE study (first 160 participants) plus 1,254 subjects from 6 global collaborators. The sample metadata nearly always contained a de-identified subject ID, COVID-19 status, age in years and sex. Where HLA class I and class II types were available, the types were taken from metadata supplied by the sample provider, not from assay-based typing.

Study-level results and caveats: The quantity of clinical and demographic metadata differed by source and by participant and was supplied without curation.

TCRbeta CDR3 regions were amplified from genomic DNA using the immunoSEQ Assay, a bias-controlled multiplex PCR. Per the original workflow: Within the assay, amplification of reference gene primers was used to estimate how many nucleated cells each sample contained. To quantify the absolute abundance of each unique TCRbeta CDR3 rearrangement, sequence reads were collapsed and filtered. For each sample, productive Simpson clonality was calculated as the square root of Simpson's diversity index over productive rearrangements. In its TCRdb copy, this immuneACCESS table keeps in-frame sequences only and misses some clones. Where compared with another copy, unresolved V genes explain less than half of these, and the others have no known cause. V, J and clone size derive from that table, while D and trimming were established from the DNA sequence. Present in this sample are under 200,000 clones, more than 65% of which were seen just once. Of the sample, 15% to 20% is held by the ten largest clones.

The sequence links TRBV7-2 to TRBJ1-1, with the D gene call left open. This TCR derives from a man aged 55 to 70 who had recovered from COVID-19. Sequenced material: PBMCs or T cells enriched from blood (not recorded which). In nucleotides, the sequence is TGTGCCAGCAGCTCCGTCGGACTGGGATACACTGAAGCTTTCTTT. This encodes CASSSVGLGYTEAFF.